The 11 T cell receptor beta chains below come from one sample, sequenced in a study of graft-versus-host responses after intestinal transplantation. Assay used: immunoSEQ multiplex PCR; TCRdb lists only in-frame clones, some missing. The sample consists of about 35,000 clones, roughly 93% of them appearing once. No antigen is known for these receptors. The specimen was unstimulated CD8+ T cells sorted from spleen or lymph node cells, collected before transplant. These receptor sequences come from a human donor who was the organ donor for an intestinal transplant.

This clone was detected once. The chain recombines TRBV28 with TRBJ2-3; 7 positions agree with TRBD2. Germline assignment: CDR1 MDHEN and CDR2 SYDVKM. The V gene end was trimmed by 5 bases and the J gene end by 3 bases; junction bases not matched to a gene: 8. The CDR3 sequence is 15 residues long. The CDR3 bases are TGTGCCAGCAGTCTCGTGGCGGGAGTGACAGATACGCAGTATTTT. It translates to CASSLVAGVTDTQYF.

Only one count was recorded for this clone. The chain recombines TRBV5-4 with TRBJ2-7, with TRBD1 as a possible D gene (5 bases). The ends were cut back, 9 bases at V and 3 bases at J, with 19 bases in the middle. Germline values: CDR1 SGHNT, CDR2 YYREEE (reference sequence). The CDR3 spans 14 residues. For the CDR3, the DNA is TGTGCCACCAGTTACGCCGGACACCTCTACGAGCAGTACTTC. It specifies CATSYAGHLYEQYF.

The genes are TRBV4-2 and TRBJ2-7; TRBD2 matches 11 bases. The V and J ends lost 0 bases and 4 bases, in that order; junction bases with no gene match: 5. This CDR3 has 16 residues. Germline V gene lookup returns CDR1 LGHNA and CDR2 YNFKEQ. The CDR3 sequence is CASSQDLASGRYEQYF. The CDR3 DNA follows: TGTGCCAGCAGCCAAGATTTGGCTAGCGGGAGGTACGAGCAGTACTTC.

DNA of the CDR3: TGTGCCAGCAAGAAGGGACAGAACTACGAGCAGTACTTC. This encodes CASKKGQNYEQYF. J is TRBJ2-7 and V is TRBV28; 7 bases fit TRBD1. The CDR3 contains 13 residues. Trimming took 7 bases from V and 3 from J; bases not matched to a gene: 6. The germline V gene encodes CDR1 MDHEN and CDR2 SYDVKM. Full variable domain (remainder filled in from reference TRBV28 and TRBJ2-7): DVKVTQSSRYLVKRTGEKVFLECVQDMDHENMFWYRQDPGLGLRLIYFSYDVKMKEKGDIPEGYSVSREKKERFSLILESASTNQTSMYLCASKKGQNYEQYFGPGTRLTVT.

This chain links TRBV4-2 with TRBJ2-7; 12 bases are shared with TRBD2. Unmatched junction bases numbered 3, after V lost 1 base and J lost 2 bases. In germline, CDR1 is LGHNA, CDR2 YNFKEQ. The CDR3 spans 16 residues. CDR3 in amino acids: CASSQGASGRAYEQYF. As DNA, the CDR3 is TGTGCCAGCAGCCAAGGGGCTAGCGGGAGGGCCTACGAGCAGTACTTC.

The chain is built from TRBV2 and TRBJ2-7; D may correspond to TRBD1 or TRBD2 (6 bases each). This CDR3 has 15 residues. Trimming stripped 0 bases from V and 5 bases from J, with 14 bases between. In germline, CDR1 is SNHLY, CDR2 FYNNEI. CDR3 nucleotides: TGTGCCAGCAGTGAAGCGGGGGGCGGGTTTGACGAGCAGTACTTC. Protein sequence: CASSEAGGGFDEQYF. Full variable domain (missing parts from reference TRBV2 and TRBJ2-7): EPEVTQTPSHQVTQMGQEVILRCVPISNHLYFYWYRQILGQKVEFLVSFYNNEISEKSEIFDDQFSVERPDGSNFTLKIRSTKLEDSAMYFCASSEAGGGFDEQYFGPGTRLTVT.

The rearrangement links TRBV18 to TRBJ2-3; 8 bases agree with TRBD1. This CDR3 is built from 19 residues. CDR1 is KGHSH and CDR2 is LQKENI in the germline V gene. Trimming at V came to 1 base and at J to 10 bases, leaving 22 bases not matched to a gene. Here the CDR3 reads CASSPLVADRGDLLSAQYF. The CDR3 DNA sequence: TGTGCCAGCTCACCACTGGTCGCTGACAGGGGCGATCTACTAAGTGCGCAGTATTTT.

The chain carries TRBV11-2 and TRBJ2-7, with a tentative D call TRBD2 (7 bases). Trimming shortened V by 2 bases and J by 6 bases, and 20 bases separated the two germline ends. Germline lookup yields CDR1 SGHAT and CDR2 FQNNGV. The CDR3 is made up of 16 amino acids. The CDR3 region has the DNA TGTGCCAGCAGCTTAACCTTGGGAGGGGGTTGGGGCGAGCAGTACTTC. Its protein is CASSLTLGGGWGEQYF.

The CDR3 protein is CSVGLARHEQFF. The CDR3 DNA reads TGCAGCGTTGGACTGGCCAGGCATGAGCAGTTCTTC. The chain carries TRBV29-1 and TRBJ2-1; unclear D gene. CDR1 and CDR2 (germline): SQVTM, ANQGSEA. Between the trimmed V and J ends, which lost 4 bases and 8 bases, there was a span of 12 bases. This CDR3 comprises 12 residues.

This chain joins TRBV6-5 and TRBJ2-7; a possible D gene is TRBD1 (5 bases). Between the trimmed V and J ends, which lost 5 bases and 3 bases, there was a span of 17 bases. CDR3 length: 15 residues. Germline V gene data show CDR1 as MNHEY and CDR2 as SVGAGI. In DNA, the CDR3 is TGTGCCAGCAGTCAACAGGCGATACCCCTCTACGAGCAGTACTTC. Protein sequence: CASSQQAIPLYEQYF.

The V gene is TRBV7-6, the J gene TRBJ1-4; 11 nucleotides agree with TRBD1. The CDR3 length is 15 residues. The V gene end was trimmed by 5 bases and the J gene end by 5 bases; junction bases not matched to a gene: 4. Germline V gene lookup returns CDR1 SGHVS and CDR2 FNYEAQ. The CDR3 loop is CASSTRDRGNEKLFF. The CDR3 DNA follows: TGTGCCAGCAGCACCCGGGACAGGGGGAATGAAAAACTGTTTTTT. The whole variable domain, filled in from reference TRBV7-6 and TRBJ1-4, reads GAGVSQSPRYKVTKRGQDVALRCDPISGHVSLYWYRQALGQGPEFLTYFNYEAQQDKSGLPNDRFSAERPEGSISTLTIQRTEQRDSAMYRCASSTRDRGNEKLFFGSGTQLSVL.